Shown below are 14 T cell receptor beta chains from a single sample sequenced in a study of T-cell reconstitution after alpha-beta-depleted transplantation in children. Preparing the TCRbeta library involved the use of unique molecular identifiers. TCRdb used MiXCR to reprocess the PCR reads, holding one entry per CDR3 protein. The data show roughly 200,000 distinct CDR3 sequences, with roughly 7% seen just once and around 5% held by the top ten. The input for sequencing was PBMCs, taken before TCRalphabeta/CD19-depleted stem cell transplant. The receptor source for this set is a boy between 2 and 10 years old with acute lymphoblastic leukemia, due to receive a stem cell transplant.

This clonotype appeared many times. Here the CDR3 reads CSAAPDRAYNEQFF. DNA for the CDR3: TGCAGTGCTGCCCCGGATAGGGCCTACAATGAGCAGTTCTTC. The chain joins TRBV20-1 to TRBJ2-1; D gene uncertain. V lost 5 bases and J 2 bases, leaving 13 bases between the germline ends. From germline, CDR1 is DFQATT and CDR2 SNEGSKA (reference sequence). This CDR3 is 14 amino acids long.

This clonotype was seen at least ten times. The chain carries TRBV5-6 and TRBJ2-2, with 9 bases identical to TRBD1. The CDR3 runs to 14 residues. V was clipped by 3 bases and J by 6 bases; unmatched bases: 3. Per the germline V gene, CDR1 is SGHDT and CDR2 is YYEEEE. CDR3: CASSWRTGAGELFF. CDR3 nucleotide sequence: TGTGCCAGCAGCTGGAGGACAGGGGCCGGGGAGCTGTTTTTT.

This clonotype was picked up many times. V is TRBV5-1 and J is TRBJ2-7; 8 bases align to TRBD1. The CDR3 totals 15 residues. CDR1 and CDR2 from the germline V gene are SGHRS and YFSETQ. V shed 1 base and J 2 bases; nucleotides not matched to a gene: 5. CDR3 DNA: TGCGCCAGCAGCTTGAGTCGCAGGGGGCCCTACGAGCAGTACTTC. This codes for CASSLSRRGPYEQYF.

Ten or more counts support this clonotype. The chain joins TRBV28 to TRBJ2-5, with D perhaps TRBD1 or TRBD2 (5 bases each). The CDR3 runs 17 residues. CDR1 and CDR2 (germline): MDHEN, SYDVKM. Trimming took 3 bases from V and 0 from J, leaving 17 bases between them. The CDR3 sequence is CASSLGLGRTYQETQYF. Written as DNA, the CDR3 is TGTGCCAGCAGTTTGGGGTTGGGGCGGACTTACCAAGAGACCCAGTACTTC.

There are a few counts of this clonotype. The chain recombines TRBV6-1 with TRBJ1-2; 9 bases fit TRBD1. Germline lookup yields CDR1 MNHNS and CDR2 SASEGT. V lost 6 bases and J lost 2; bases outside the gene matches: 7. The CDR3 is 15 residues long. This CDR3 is CASRQGARVNYGYTF. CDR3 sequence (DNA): TGTGCCAGCAGACAGGGGGCCAGAGTCAACTATGGCTACACCTTC.

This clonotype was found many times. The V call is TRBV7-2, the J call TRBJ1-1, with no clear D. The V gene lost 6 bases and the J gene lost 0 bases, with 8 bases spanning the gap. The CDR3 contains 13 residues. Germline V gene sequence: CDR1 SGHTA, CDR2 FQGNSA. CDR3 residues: CASRQSLNTEAFF. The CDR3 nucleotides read TGTGCCAGCAGACAAAGTTTGAACACTGAAGCTTTCTTT. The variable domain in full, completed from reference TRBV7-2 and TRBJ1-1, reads GAGVSQSPSNKVTEKGKDVELRCDPISGHTALYWYRQSLGQGLEFLIYFQGNSAPDKSGLPSDRFSAERTGGSVSTLTIQRTQQEDSAVYLCASRQSLNTEAFFGQGTRLTVV.

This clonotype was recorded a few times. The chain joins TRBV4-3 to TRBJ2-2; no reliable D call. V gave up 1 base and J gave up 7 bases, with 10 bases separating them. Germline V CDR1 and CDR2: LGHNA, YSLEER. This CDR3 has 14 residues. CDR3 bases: TGCGCCAGCAGCCAAGCGTCTATTGGCGGGGAGCTGTTTTTT. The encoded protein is CASSQASIGGELFF.

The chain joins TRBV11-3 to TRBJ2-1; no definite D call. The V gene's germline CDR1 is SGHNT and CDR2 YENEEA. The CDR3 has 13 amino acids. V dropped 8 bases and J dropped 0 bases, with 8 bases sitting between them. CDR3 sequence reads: CASSGSSYNEQFF. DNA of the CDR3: TGTGCCAGCTCAGGAAGCTCCTACAATGAGCAGTTCTTC.

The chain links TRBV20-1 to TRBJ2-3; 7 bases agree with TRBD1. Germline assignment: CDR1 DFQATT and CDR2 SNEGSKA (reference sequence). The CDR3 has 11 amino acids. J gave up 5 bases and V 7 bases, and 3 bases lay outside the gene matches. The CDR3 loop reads CSGQGEDTQYF. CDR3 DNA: TGCAGTGGACAGGGTGAAGATACGCAGTATTTT.

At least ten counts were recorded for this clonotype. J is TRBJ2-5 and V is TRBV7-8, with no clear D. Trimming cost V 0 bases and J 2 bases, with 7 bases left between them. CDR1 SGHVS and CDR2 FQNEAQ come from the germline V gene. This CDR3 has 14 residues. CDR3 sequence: CASSLAPTQETQYF. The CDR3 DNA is TGTGCCAGCAGCTTAGCCCCCACGCAAGAGACCCAGTACTTC.

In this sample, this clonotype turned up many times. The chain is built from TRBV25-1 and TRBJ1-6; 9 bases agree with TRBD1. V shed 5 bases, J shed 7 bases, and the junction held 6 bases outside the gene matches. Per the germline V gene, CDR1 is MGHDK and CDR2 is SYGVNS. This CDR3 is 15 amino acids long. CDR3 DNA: TGTGCCAGCAGTATAGGGACAGGGAAAAATTCACCCCTCCACTTT. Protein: CASSIGTGKNSPLHF.

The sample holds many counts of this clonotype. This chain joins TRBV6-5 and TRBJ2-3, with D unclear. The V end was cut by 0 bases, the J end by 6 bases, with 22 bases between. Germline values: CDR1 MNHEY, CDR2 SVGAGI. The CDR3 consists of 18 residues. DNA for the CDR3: TGTGCCAGCAGTTACTCTCATCCGGGCTCGCTGCTGGCGGATACGCAGTATTTT. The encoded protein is CASSYSHPGSLLADTQYF.

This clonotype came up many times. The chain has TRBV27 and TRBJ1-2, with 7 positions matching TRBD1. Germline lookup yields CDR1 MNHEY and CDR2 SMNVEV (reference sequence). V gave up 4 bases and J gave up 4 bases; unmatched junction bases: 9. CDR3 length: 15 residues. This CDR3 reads CASSSRTGEGYGYTF. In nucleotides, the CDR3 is TGTGCCAGCAGTTCGCGGACAGGAGAGGGCTATGGCTACACCTTC.

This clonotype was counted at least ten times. The CDR3 coding sequence is TGTGCCACCAGTTCCCGCTTGACTAGCGGGAGCCAAGAGACCCAGTACTTC. As protein: CATSSRLTSGSQETQYF. The rearrangement links TRBV24-1 to TRBJ2-5; TRBD2 aligns across 12 bases. V lost 6 bases, J lost 1 base, and 8 bases stayed unmatched. Germline V gives CDR1 KGHDR, CDR2 SFDVKD. This CDR3 is built from 17 residues.